These T cell receptor beta chains were read from a single sample in a study of blood T cell repertoires in COVID-19. Libraries were prepared by immunoSEQ multiplex PCR; TCRdb keeps only in-frame clonotypes and omits some of them. The sample includes 65,000 to 90,000 clones, around nine tenths seen only once; the top ten take around 6.3%. The specimen was peripheral blood. The receptors stem from a man older than 75 with COVID-19, enrolled during active disease. The CDR3 runs from the conserved cysteine through the conserved F or W. The D gene is left open where the match is weak. Expanded clones get a size class; other rows say once, few or many, or leave the size out.

D gene,J gene,clone size,V gene,CDR3 DNA,CDR3 protein
TRBD1,TRBJ1-1,.,TRBV5-1,TGCGCCAGCAGTCAGGGACAGGGTCAGACTGAAGCTTTCTTT,CASSQGQGQTEAFF
.,TRBJ1-4,.,TRBV18,TGTGCCAGCTCACCGTTGCGACAGTCAACTAATGAAAAACTGTTTTTT,CASSPLRQSTNEKLFF
TRBD1,TRBJ1-6,.,TRBV12-5,TGTGCTAGTGGACTCGGGACAGCAAATTCACCCCTCCACTTT,CASGLGTANSPLHF
.,TRBJ1-6,.,TRBV19,TGTGCCAGTAGTTTCCGGGATTCACCCCTCCACTTT,CASSFRDSPLHF
TRBD1,TRBJ2-5,.,TRBV15,TGTGCCACCAGCAGAGATCGGGCCAGGGGGCTATGGGAGACCCAGTACTTC,CATSRDRARGLWETQYF
.,TRBJ2-2,.,TRBV6-1,TGTGCCAGCAGTGAGGGGCGGCCCGGGGAGCTGTTTTTT,CASSEGRPGELFF
.,TRBJ2-5,.,TRBV2,TGTGCCAGCCGACTCTGGGAGACCCAGTACTTC,CASRLWETQYF
.,TRBJ1-6,.,TRBV5-5,TGTGCCAGCAGCTGGGGCAGGGTCGGTTCACCCCTCCACTTT,CASSWGRVGSPLHF
.,TRBJ1-1,medium-sized,TRBV5-1,TGCGCCAGCAGCTTCCGGGGAATTGACACTGAAGCTTTCTTT,CASSFRGIDTEAFF
.,TRBJ1-6,.,TRBV3-1/TRBV3-2,TGTGCCAGCAGCCACGGGGGGAATAATTCACCCCTCCACTTT,CASSHGGNNSPLHF
TRBD2,TRBJ2-7,.,TRBV4-1,TGCGCCAGCAGCCAAGAGGCAATTTCTAGCGGAAGATACGAGCAGTACTTC,CASSQEAISSGRYEQYF
TRBD1,TRBJ2-7,.,TRBV5-1,TGCGCCAGCAGCCCCCGGGACAGGGTCTACGAGCAGTACTTC,CASSPRDRVYEQYF